This record concerns one T cell receptor (beta chain) sequence. The data were obtained in a study of control samples from healthy donors and cancer patients. V was pared by 2 bases and J by 7 bases, with 9 bases between. Per the germline V gene, CDR1 is KGHSH and CDR2 is LQKENI. The CDR3 covers 14 residues. The repertoire was sequenced with immunoSEQ multiplex PCR; TCRdb's copy has only in-frame clones and lacks some. The profile shows some 140,000 clones, 90% to 95% of them singletons. The source of this sequence is a man aged 35-49 years in good health. Sequenced input: blood. This chain joins TRBV18 and TRBJ1-6; D not resolved. The CDR3: CASSPSRTNSPLHF. In nucleotides, the CDR3 is TGTGCCAGCTCACCATCACGGACGAATTCACCCCTCCACTTT.